The rows below give T cell receptor beta chains drawn from one sample of a study of blood T cell repertoires in COVID-19. The table came from immunoSEQ multiplex PCR; TCRdb's copy has only in-frame clones and leaves some out. The table records some 320,000 clones, around 88% of them present only once. The source material was peripheral blood. The receptor set was obtained from a woman in her 30s who had recovered from COVID-19. CDR3s leave out the opening cysteine and the closing phenylalanine or tryptophan. Size values are once, few and many counts, or a class for expanded clones, and some rows have none.

many	TRBV5-5	ASSPLLVRGRGTETF
-	TRBV5-1	ASSRDFPRGNSPLH
once	TRBV3-1/TRBV3-2	ASSLADRDTEAF
once	TRBV7-2	ASSLGVRRAGETQY
few	TRBV6-1	ASSVHLTGGNQPQH
-	TRBV7-2	ASSYGGAEEQY
-	TRBV11-2	ASSFTSGNTGELF
-	TRBV6-1	ASSEVRFSGNTIY
-	TRBV10-3	AISRQTGTNEKLF
-	TRBV28	ASRPGQSYEQY
-	TRBV24-1	ATSEVRPETQY
-	TRBV5-1	ASSLGSLAGGLYKDTQY
-	TRBV18	ASSPPSAPEQF
-	TRBV6-5	ASRSGDRGFYGYT
few	TRBV7-9	ASESEGGASYEQY
-	TRBV13	ASSLSVQGKQY
-	TRBV19	ASLAGASTDTQY